Each of the 14 T cell receptor beta chains below was sequenced from the same sample in a study of blood T cells in healthy people across ages. Through a sample-barcoded 5' primer and a J-beta primer mix, a second PCR was run for roughly 6 to 11 cycles. TCRdb reprocessed the 5' RACE reads via MiXCR and lists one record per CDR3 protein. The data hold about 940,000 distinct CDR3 sequences, with approximately 49% observed a single time. What was sequenced was blood. Every receptor here comes from a man aged 25 to 40 in good health.

The chain links TRBV3-1 to TRBJ1-2; 10 nucleotides align to TRBD1. The CDR3 is 16 amino acids. V lost 3 bases, J lost 4 bases, and 8 bases stayed unmatched. In germline, CDR1 is LGHDT, CDR2 YNNKEL (reference sequence). The CDR3 sequence: CASSQGTGALSYGYTF. CDR3 coding DNA: TGTGCCAGCAGCCAGGGGACAGGGGCGCTAAGCTATGGCTACACCTTC.

The chain has TRBV13 and TRBJ1-1, with 9 bases lining up with TRBD1. The CDR3 has 17 amino acids. After removal of 5 bases from V and 4 bases from J, the junction contained 14 bases not matched to a gene. Germline assignment: CDR1 PRHDT and CDR2 FYEKMQ (reference sequence). The CDR3 nucleotides read TGTGCCAGCAGCCCGGGACAGGGCGGTTTCGGCGGCACTGAAGCTTTCTTT. Residues: CASSPGQGGFGGTEAFF.

The V gene is TRBV5-1, the J gene TRBJ2-1; D possibly corresponds to TRBD2 (5 bases). V was pared by 4 bases and J by 13 bases, with 18 bases between. Looked up from germline, CDR1 is SGHRS and CDR2 is YFSETQ. The CDR3 is made up of 13 amino acids. The chain's CDR3 is CASSPQTSLGQFF. Here the CDR3 DNA reads TGCGCCAGCAGCCCGCAAACTAGTCTCGGTCAGTTCTTC. The full variable domain, rest sourced from reference TRBV5-1 and TRBJ2-1, is KAGVTQTPRYLIKTRGQQVTLSCSPISGHRSVSWYQQTPGQGLQFLFEYFSETQRNKGNFPGRFSGRQFSNSRSEMNVSTLELGDSALYLCASSPQTSLGQFFGPGTRLTVL.

There are many counts of this clonotype. The chain joins TRBV7-2 to TRBJ2-7; perhaps D is TRBD1 or TRBD2 (5 bases each). V shed 0 bases and J shed 2 bases, with 17 bases lying between them. Germline V lookup: CDR1 SGHTA, CDR2 FQGNSA. There are 17 residues in the CDR3. The CDR3 sequence: CASSLAPGLFTPYEQYF. The CDR3 nucleotides read TGTGCCAGCAGCTTAGCGCCGGGGCTTTTCACCCCCTACGAGCAGTACTTC.

This clonotype was observed a handful of times. This chain joins TRBV20-1 and TRBJ2-1, with 10 nucleotides matching TRBD1. V lost 6 bases and J lost 0; bases outside the gene matches: 5. CDR3 length: 15 amino acids. Germline V gene sequence: CDR1 DFQATT, CDR2 SNEGSKA (reference sequence). DNA for the CDR3: TGCAGTGCACCGGACAGGGGGTTCTCCTACAATGAGCAGTTCTTC. The encoded protein is CSAPDRGFSYNEQFF.

This rearrangement joins TRBV7-9 to TRBJ2-7; the match to TRBD1 covers 12 bases. The trim removed 5 bases at V and 5 bases at J, leaving 4 bases unmatched. The germline gives CDR1 SEHNR, CDR2 FQNEAQ (reference sequence). The CDR3 loop spans 14 amino acids. In nucleotides, the CDR3 is TGTGCCAGCAGCCACGGGACAGGGGGCCACGAGCAGTACTTC. Its protein product is CASSHGTGGHEQYF.

The J gene is TRBJ1-1, the V gene TRBV20-1; possibly TRBD1 for D (5 bases). The CDR3 runs to 13 residues. The germline V and J ends were trimmed by 7 bases and 5 bases, with 17 bases remaining between them. Germline-derived CDR1 and CDR2 are DFQATT and SNEGSKA (reference sequence). DNA of the CDR3: TGCAGTGTTATCCGGGACCCCAGTACTGAAGCTTTCTTT. This encodes CSVIRDPSTEAFF.

This clonotype has only one observation. This rearrangement joins TRBV18 to TRBJ2-2; 9 bases are shared with TRBD2. Looked up from germline, CDR1 is KGHSH and CDR2 is LQKENI. The CDR3 runs 15 residues. Trimming took 4 bases from V and 4 from J; bases not matched to a gene: 4. CDR3 DNA sequence: TGTGCCAGCTCACTTCTAGCGGGGCGCACCGGGGAGCTGTTTTTT. Translation: CASSLLAGRTGELFF.

This sequence joins TRBV20-1 and TRBJ1-5, with D unclear. V lost 1 base and J 7 bases, leaving 11 bases between the germline ends. The CDR3 consists of 13 residues. The V gene's germline CDR1 is DFQATT and CDR2 SNEGSKA (reference sequence). The CDR3 DNA reads as TGCAGTGCTAGAGTGGGAGGGCTGCAGCCCCAGCATTTT. This sequence encodes CSARVGGLQPQHF.

A few counts support this clonotype. The chain recombines TRBV4-1 with TRBJ2-7; D remains ambiguous. The CDR3 runs 15 residues. Germline loops: CDR1 MGHRA, CDR2 YSYEKL. Trimming pared 1 base from V and 4 bases from J, leaving 14 bases between. The CDR3 is CASSQAPGRLYEQYF. The CDR3 coding sequence is TGCGCCAGCAGCCAAGCGCCAGGAAGGTTGTACGAGCAGTACTTC.

The chain recombines TRBV6-2 or TRBV6-3 with TRBJ2-3; TRBD2 is a possible D gene (6 bases). The CDR3 totals 15 residues. CDR1 MNHEY and CDR2 SVGEGT come from the germline V gene. Trimming pared 2 bases from V and 3 bases from J, leaving 12 bases between. CDR3 residues: CASSYAAGRTDTQYF. CDR3 nucleotides: TGTGCCAGCAGTTACGCCGCAGGGAGGACAGATACGCAGTATTTT.

The genes are TRBV12-3 or TRBV12-4 and TRBJ2-5, with unresolved D. Between the trimmed V and J ends, which lost 5 bases and 11 bases, there was a span of 24 bases. The CDR3 contains 15 residues. The CDR3 coding sequence is TGTGCCAGCAGTCCGACGACGGTATCCTACAATGAGCAGTACTTC. Translated, it gives CASSPTTVSYNEQYF.

The chain carries TRBV4-2 and TRBJ2-4; D perhaps matches TRBD1 (5 bases). Germline V gives CDR1 LGHNA, CDR2 YNFKEQ. Trimming removed 0 bases at V and 5 bases at J, with 14 bases between. The CDR3 sequence is 16 residues long. For the CDR3, the DNA is TGTGCCAGCAGCCAAGATACTGGGGCAGGTGAAAACATTCAGTACTTC. Its protein is CASSQDTGAGENIQYF.

This clonotype was seen only a few times. The rearrangement joins TRBV6-5 to TRBJ2-3; D is unclear. V dropped 0 bases and J dropped 5 bases, with 21 bases sitting between them. CDR1 MNHEY and CDR2 SVGAGI come from the germline V gene. This CDR3 region has 18 residues. CDR3 bases: TGTGCCAGCAGTTACTCCGCGGAAGGGTGGTTGTTTAGAGATACGCAGTATTTT. Translation: CASSYSAEGWLFRDTQYF.